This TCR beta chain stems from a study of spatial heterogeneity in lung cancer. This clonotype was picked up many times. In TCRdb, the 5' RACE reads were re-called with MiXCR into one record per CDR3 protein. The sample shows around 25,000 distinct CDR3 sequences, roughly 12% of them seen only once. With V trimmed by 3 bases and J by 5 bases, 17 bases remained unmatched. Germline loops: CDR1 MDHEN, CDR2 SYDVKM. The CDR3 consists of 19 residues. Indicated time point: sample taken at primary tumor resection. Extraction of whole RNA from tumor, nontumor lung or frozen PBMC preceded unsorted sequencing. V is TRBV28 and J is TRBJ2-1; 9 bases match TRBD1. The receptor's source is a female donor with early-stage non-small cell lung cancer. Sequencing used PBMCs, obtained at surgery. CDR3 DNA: TGTGCCAGCAGTTTTGCGCGGGACAGGGTTGGTTTTTACAACAATGAGCAGTTCTTC. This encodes CASSFARDRVGFYNNEQFF.